This TCR beta chain was recovered during a study of identical twins. Regarding the study as a whole: Twins shared beta out-of-frame sequences in excess, but this excess was weaker.

Each donor was a healthy Caucasian. There are many counts of this clonotype. Its antigen remains unidentified. Each CDR3 protein is one row after TCRdb ran MiXCR on the 5' RACE reads. The data contain a few hundred thousand distinct CDR3 sequences, 9% to 10% of them singletons. These records were also assigned to another study, of yellow fever vaccine responses in identical twins.

The sequenced material came from PBMCs. The source of this sequence is a woman younger than 30 in good health.

This CDR3 is CASKSGIELYEQYF. The CDR3 DNA follows: TGCGCCAGCAAAAGCGGGATAGAACTCTACGAGCAGTACTTC. The gene calls are TRBV5-1 and TRBJ2-7; 7 nucleotides line up with TRBD2. Germline V gene sequence: CDR1 SGHRS, CDR2 YFSETQ. This CDR3 region has 14 residues. With V trimmed by 6 bases and J by 3 bases, 9 bases remained unmatched.